This T cell receptor beta chain was found in a study of resident and recirculating memory T cells in vitiligo (dated by TCRdb to about 2018). About the investigation overall: For TCR beta sequencing, epidermis was obtained by shave biopsy from two lesional and two nonlesional sites, and PBMCs were also collected, from each of a few stable vitiligo patients. The goal of the human TCR beta sequencing was to check whether lesional vitiligo skin contained specific clones that differed from the clones found in nonlesional skin and blood. Samples were homogenized without cell sorting just before genomic DNA extraction with the Qiagen DNeasy Blood & Tissue Kit.

The immunoSEQ hsTCRB kit was used to amplify TCR beta chains from the genomic DNA. The immunoSEQ service ran the sequencing of the TCR beta libraries on an Illumina MiSeq instrument. For the original study's pipeline: Repertoire data were analyzed using the immunoSEQ Analyzer. The clones in this table, taken by TCRdb from immuneACCESS, are in-frame only. Not every clone is retained; where verified, under half of the shortfall comes from an unresolved V gene, and the cause of the rest is unknown. V and J calls and clone size are given by that table; D and trimming were obtained from the DNA. Here the sample has roughly 80,000 clones; 90% to 95% occur a single time. Approximately 5.4% of the sample rests with the top ten. As regards this clone: Its cognate antigen has yet to be identified. Base qualities are missing; no much larger clone stands one base away.

What the work shows at the level of the full study, not this receptor alone: TCR sequences were not found to be conserved across biopsy sites or patients, suggesting that different lesions are infiltrated by different T cell clones, a pattern described as private specificity. Overlap and correlation analysis found no significant repertoire overlap between any two biopsies, even biopsies from the same patient, apart from each lesion compared with itself. No single dominant TCR clone was found, and clonality differed from one vitiligo lesion to another. Mechanistic studies in the future are needed to assess how much the detected T cell clones and the human Trm pools versus Tcm pools each contribute.

Stable vitiligo was defined as no change in lesions over the previous 6 months. To qualify as stable, patients additionally needed to show no confetti depigmentation, which is a clinical sign of active vitiligo. Anyone who had been treated within the previous three months was excluded from the study. Ficoll density gradient centrifugation was used to isolate PBMCs from heparinized blood, after which the PBMCs were flash-frozen. CDR1 and CDR2, per the germline V gene, are LGHNA and YNFKEQ. There are 17 amino acids in the CDR3, from cysteine to phenylalanine inclusive. Only CDR3 DNA remains: 51 bases, in frame from the first base. V sheds 1 base and J sheds 4 bases, leaving 19 bases between their ends.

The receptor comes from a male donor with vitiligo. Sequenced sample: blood. The V gene is TRBV4-2 and the J gene is TRBJ1-2; the D gene is perhaps TRBD1, from 6 matching bases. DNA sequence: TGTGCCAGCAGCCAAGGCCCCCCCCAGGGGCAGGTCTATGGCTACACCTTC. Translation gives CASSQGPPQGQVYGYTF.